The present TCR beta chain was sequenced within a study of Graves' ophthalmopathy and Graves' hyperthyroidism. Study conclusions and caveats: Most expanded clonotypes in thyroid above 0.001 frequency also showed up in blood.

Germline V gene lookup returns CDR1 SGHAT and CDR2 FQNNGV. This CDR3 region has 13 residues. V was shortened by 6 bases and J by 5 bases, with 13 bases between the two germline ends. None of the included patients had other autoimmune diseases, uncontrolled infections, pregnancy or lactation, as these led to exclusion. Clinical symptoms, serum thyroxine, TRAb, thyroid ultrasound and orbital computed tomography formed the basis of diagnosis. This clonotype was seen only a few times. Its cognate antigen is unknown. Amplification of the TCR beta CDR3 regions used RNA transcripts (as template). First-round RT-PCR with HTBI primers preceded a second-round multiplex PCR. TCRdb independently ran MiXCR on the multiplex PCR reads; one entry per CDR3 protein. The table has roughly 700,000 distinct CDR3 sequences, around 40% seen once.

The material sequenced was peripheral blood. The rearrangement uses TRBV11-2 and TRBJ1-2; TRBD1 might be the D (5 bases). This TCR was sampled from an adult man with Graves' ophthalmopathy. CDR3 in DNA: TGTGCCAGCAGTAAAGATGGGGGGTATGGCTACACCTTC. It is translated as CASSKDGGYGYTF.